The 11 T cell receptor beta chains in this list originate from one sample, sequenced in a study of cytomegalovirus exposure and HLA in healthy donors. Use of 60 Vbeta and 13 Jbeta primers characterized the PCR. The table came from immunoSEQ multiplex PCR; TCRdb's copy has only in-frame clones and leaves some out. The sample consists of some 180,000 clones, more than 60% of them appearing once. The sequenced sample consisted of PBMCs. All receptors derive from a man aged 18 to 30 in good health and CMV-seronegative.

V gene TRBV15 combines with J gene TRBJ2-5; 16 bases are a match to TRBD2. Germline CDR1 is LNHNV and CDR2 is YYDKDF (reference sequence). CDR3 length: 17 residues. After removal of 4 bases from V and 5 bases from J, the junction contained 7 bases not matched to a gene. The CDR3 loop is CATSTRGTSGGAETQYF. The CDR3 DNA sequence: TGTGCCACCAGCACACGCGGGACTAGCGGGGGGGCGGAGACCCAGTACTTC. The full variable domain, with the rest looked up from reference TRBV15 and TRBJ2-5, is DAMVIQNPRYQVTQFGKPVTLSCSQTLNHNVMYWYQQKSSQAPKLLFHYYDKDFNNEADTPDNFQSRRPNTSFCFLDIRSPGLGDTAMYLCATSTRGTSGGAETQYFGPGTRLLVL.

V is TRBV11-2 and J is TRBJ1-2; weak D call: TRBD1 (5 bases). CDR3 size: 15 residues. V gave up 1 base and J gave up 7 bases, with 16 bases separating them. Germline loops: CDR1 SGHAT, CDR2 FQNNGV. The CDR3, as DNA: TGTGCCAGCAGCTTAGGGCCAGGGCCCTTGCGTGGCTACACCTTC. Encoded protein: CASSLGPGPLRGYTF.

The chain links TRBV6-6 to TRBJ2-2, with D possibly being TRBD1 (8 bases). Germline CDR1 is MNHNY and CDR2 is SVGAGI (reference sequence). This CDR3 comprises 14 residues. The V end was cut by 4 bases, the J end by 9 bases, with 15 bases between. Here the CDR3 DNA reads TGTGCCAGCAGTTCAACAGGGGGGGTTAGGGAGCTGTTTTTT. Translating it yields CASSSTGGVRELFF.

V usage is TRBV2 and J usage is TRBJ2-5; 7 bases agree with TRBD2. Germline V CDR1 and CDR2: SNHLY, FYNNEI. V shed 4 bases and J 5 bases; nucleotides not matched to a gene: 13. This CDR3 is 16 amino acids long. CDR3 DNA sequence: TGTGCCAGCAGTGGGAGGAGGACTAGTATCCAGGAGACCCAGTACTTC. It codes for CASSGRRTSIQETQYF.

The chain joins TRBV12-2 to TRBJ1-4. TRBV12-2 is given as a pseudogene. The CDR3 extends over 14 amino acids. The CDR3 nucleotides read TGTGCAAGTCGAGGAGAGCCATCGGAGGAAAAACTGTTTTTT. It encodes CASRGEPSEEKLFF.

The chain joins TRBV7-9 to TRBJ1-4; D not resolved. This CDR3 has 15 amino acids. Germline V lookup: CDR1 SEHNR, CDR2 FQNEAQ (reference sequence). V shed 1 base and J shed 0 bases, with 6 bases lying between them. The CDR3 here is CASSLVGTTNEKLFF. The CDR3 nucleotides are TGTGCCAGCAGCTTAGTCGGGACAACTAATGAAAAACTGTTTTTT.

The chain's CDR3 is CASRRDSYLSYTF. The CDR3 nucleotides are TGTGCCAGTAGAAGGGACAGCTACTTGAGCTACACCTTC. The chain employs TRBV19 and TRBJ1-2, with 7 positions matching TRBD1. CDR1 and CDR2 (germline): LNHDA, SQIVND (reference sequence). The junction had 10 bases not matched to a gene; V was cut back by 6 bases and J by 9 bases. This CDR3 has 13 residues.

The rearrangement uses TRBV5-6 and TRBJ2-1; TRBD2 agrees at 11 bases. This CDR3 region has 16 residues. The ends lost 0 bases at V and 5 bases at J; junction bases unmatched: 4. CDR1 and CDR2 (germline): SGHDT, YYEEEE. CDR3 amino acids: CASSLVTSGSNNEQFF. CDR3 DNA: TGTGCCAGCAGCTTGGTTACTAGCGGGAGTAACAATGAGCAGTTCTTC.

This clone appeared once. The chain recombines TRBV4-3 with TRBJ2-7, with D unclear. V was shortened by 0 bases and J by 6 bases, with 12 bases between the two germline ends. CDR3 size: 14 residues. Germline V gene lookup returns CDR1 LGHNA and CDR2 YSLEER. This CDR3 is CASSQDRGSGEQYF. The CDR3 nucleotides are TGCGCCAGCAGCCAAGATCGAGGCTCGGGCGAGCAGTACTTC.

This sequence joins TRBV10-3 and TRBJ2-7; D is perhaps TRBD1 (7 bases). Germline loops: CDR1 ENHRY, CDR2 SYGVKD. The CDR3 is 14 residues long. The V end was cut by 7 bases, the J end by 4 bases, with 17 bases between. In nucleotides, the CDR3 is TGTGCCATCAAGACAGGGACCAGCGGGTACGAGCAGTACTTC. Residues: CAIKTGTSGYEQYF.

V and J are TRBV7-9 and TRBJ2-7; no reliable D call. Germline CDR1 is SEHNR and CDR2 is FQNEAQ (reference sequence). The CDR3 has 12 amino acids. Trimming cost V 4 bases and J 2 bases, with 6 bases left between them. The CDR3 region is CASSSGTYEQYF. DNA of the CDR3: TGTGCCAGCAGCTCCGGTACCTACGAGCAGTACTTC.